Given below is one T cell receptor (beta chain) in context. The data were obtained in a study of blood T cell repertoires in COVID-19. Background on the study: PBMCs, B-cell-depleted T cells, or T cells provided the cDNA or gDNA that made up the material.

The CDR3 consists of 14 residues. V gave up 6 bases and J gave up 6 bases; unmatched junction bases: 8. CDR1 and CDR2 from the germline V gene are MNHEY and SMNVEV (reference sequence). Profiled with immunoSEQ multiplex PCR; TCRdb holds only in-frame clones, not every one. In the table there are roughly 68,000 clones, about nine tenths of which are singletons. The receptor's source is a woman aged 60-75 years with COVID-19, enrolled during active disease. Sequencing input: peripheral blood. This rearrangement joins TRBV27 to TRBJ2-1; 7 bases align to TRBD1. The CDR3 bases are TGTGCCAGCAGGGGGACAGACCGTGGCAATGAGCAGTTCTTC. This codes for CASRGTDRGNEQFF.